This TCR beta chain was sequenced for a study of T cell clones after liver transplantation. Background on the study: TCRbeta sequencing after a pre-transplant mixed lymphocyte reaction identified graft-donor-reactive clones, later tracked in post-transplant blood. Draws occurred before transplant, before withdrawal, and after complete or failed withdrawal.

Study-wide results and caveats: Donor-reactive sequences fell more than third party-reactive ones, suggesting partial deletion.

With respect to this clone: Its antigen is not identified.

Sequencing used immunoSEQ multiplex PCR; TCRdb keeps in-frame clones, though not all of them. The table has 68,000 or so clones, 80% to 95% seen once. Thawed unstimulated PBMCs were FACS-sorted by CD3, CD4 and CD8 into two populations. The CDR3 loop spans 15 amino acids. Trimming cost V 3 bases and J 4 bases; bases outside gene matches: 8. Germline V lookup: CDR1 MNHNS, CDR2 SASEGT. This sequence originates from a human patient who received a liver transplant. Certain T cells may be donor cells from the graft. Specimen: CD4+ T cells from blood, collected less than 27 months after liver transplant. This sequence joins TRBV6-1 and TRBJ2-7; 8 positions match TRBD2. For the CDR3, the DNA is TGTGCCAGCAGTGATCCTGGACTAGCCCTTTACGAGCAGTACTTC. Amino acids: CASSDPGLALYEQYF.